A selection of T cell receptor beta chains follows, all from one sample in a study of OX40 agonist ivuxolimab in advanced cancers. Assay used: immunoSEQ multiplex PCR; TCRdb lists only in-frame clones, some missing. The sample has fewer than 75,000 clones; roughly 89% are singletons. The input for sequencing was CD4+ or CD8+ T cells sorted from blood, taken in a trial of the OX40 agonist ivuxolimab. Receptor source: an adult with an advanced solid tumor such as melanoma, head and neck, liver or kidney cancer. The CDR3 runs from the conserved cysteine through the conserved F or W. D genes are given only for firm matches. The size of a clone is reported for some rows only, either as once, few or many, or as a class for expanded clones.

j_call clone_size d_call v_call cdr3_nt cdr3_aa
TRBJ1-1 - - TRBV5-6 TGTGCCAGCAGAGATATAAACATGAACACTGAAGCTTTCTTT CASRDINMNTEAFF
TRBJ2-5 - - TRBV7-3 TGTGCCAGCAGCCGCAATGGAGGAGAGACCCAGTACTTC CASSRNGGETQYF
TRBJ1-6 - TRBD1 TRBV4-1 TGCGCCAGCAGCCAAGTCCCGGGACAGGGGTCACCCCTCCACTTT CASSQVPGQGSPLHF
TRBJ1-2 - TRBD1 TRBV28 TGTGCCAGCAGTTTAGGGACAGGGCTTTTCGGCTACACCTTC CASSLGTGLFGYTF
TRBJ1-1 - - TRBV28 TGTGCCAGCAGCCGAACGGCCCCGGGAGCTGAAGCTTTCTTT CASSRTAPGAEAFF
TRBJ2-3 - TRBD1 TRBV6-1 TGTGCCAGCAGTGAAGTGAGGACAGGGTTATATTTT CASSEVRTGLYF
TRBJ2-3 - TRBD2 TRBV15 TGTGCCACCAGCACCGGAGTAGCGGGAGCTGTAGATACGCAGTATTTT CATSTGVAGAVDTQYF
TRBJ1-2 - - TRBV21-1 TGTGCCAGCAGCTCCTCTTCCCCACCGGGACAGCCTAACTATGGCTACACCTTC CASSSSSPPGQPNYGYTF
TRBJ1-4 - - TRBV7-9 TGTGCCAGCAGCTTAGTGGTGGTGACAACTAATGAAAAACTGTTTTTT CASSLVVVTTNEKLFF
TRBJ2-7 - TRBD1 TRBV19 TGTGCCAGTAGTGTTAGGGACAGACCCTACGAGCAGTACTTC CASSVRDRPYEQYF
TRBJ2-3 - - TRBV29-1 TGCAGCGTTGAAGACGCAGATACGCAGTATTTT CSVEDADTQYF
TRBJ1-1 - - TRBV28 TGTGCCAGCACCTTGGGAGGATGGACTGAAGCTTTCTTT CASTLGGWTEAFF
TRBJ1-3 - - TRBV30 TGTGCCTGGAGGAATGGAAACACCATATATTTT CAWRNGNTIYF
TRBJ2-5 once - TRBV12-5 TGTGCTAGTGGTTTGGTACTGGGTCAGGGGGGCCAAGAGACCCAGTACTTC CASGLVLGQGGQETQYF
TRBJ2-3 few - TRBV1 TGCACCAGCAGCCAAGATTCAGGACTAACGGTTAGCACAGATACGCAGTATTTT CTSSQDSGLTVSTDTQYF
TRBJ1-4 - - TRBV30 TGTGCCTGGAGTGTAGTAGGCAGGGGAGATAGAAAACTGTTTTTT CAWSVVGRGDRKLFF
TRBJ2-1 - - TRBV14 TGTGCCAGCAGCCCCATTGAAGGTTCCGCCTGGAAGTTCTTC CASSPIEGSAWKFF
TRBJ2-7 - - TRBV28 TGTGCCAGCGGTTTAGGACCCCAGCAGGCCTACGAGCAGTACTTC CASGLGPQQAYEQYF
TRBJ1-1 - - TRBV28 TGTGCCAGCAGTTTGCACGGTGGACTCTGGGAAGCTTTCTTT CASSLHGGLWEAFF
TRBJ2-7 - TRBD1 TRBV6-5 TGTGCCAGCAGTTACTGGCAGGGGGCGGCTGAGCAGTACTTC CASSYWQGAAEQYF
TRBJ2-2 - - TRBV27 TGTGCCAGCAGTACCAGGGGTCGGATCGCTGCCGGGGAGCTGTTTTTT CASSTRGRIAAGELFF
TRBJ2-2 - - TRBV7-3 TGTGCCAGCAGCTTAAGCACCGGGGAGCTGTTTTTT CASSLSTGELFF
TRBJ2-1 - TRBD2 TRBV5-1 TGCGCCAGCAGCTTGGATGCTAGCGGGTCCTCCTACAATGAGCAGTTCTTC CASSLDASGSSYNEQFF
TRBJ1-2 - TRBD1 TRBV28 TGTGCCAGCAGTTCAGGACAGGGAGACTATGGCTACACCTTC CASSSGQGDYGYTF
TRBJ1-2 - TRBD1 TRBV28 TGTGCCAGCAGCCACGGGACAGGGGGTTTATCCTCTAACTATGGCTACACCTTC CASSHGTGGLSSNYGYTF
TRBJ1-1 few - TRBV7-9 TGTGCCAGCAGCTTAGAGGGGAACACTGAAGCTTTCTTT CASSLEGNTEAFF
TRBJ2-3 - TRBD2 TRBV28 TGTGCCAGCAGTTCCCCCGGGACTAGCGAAGCAGATACGCAGTATTTT CASSSPGTSEADTQYF
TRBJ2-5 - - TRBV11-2 TGTGCCAGCAGCTTAGCACAGCTGCAAGAGACCCAGTACTTC CASSLAQLQETQYF
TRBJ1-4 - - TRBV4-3 TGCGCCAGCAGCCAACTTGGGACAACTAGAGAAAAACTGTTTTTT CASSQLGTTREKLFF
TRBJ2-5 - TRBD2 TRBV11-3 TGTGCCAGCAGCTTAGGTGGCAGCGGGAGGAGGGAAGAGACCCAGTACTTC CASSLGGSGRREETQYF
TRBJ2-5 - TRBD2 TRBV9 TGTGCCAGCAGCAGTGTAGCGGGTCCCCAAGAGACCCAGTACTTC CASSSVAGPQETQYF
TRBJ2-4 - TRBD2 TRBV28 TGTGCCAGCACCCCTAGATTCGGGAGGGGGAATTATGGCAAAAACATTCAGTACTTC CASTPRFGRGNYGKNIQYF
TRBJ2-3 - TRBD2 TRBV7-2 TGTGCCAGCAGCCTCGAATTGACTAGCGGGAACACAGATACGCAGTATTTT CASSLELTSGNTDTQYF
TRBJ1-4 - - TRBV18 TGTGCCAGCTCACCAAGGCAAGCGGATGAAAAACTGTTTTTT CASSPRQADEKLFF
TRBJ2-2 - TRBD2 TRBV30 TGTGCCTGCCCTGGGACTAGCGGGATCGGGGAGCTGTTTTTT CACPGTSGIGELFF
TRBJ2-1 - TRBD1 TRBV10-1 TGCGCCAGCGGAAAGGACAGGTCAGCCTACAATGAGCAGTTCTTC CASGKDRSAYNEQFF
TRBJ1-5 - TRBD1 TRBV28 TGTGCCAGCAGCCCGACAGGGTCCCAGCCCCAGCATTTT CASSPTGSQPQHF
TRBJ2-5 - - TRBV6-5 TGTGCCAGCAGTTACTCGCAGGGTTTCGGGGAGACCCAGTACTTC CASSYSQGFGETQYF
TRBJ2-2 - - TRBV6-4 TGTGCCAGCAGTCTAGGAACGAACACCGGGGAGCTGTTTTTT CASSLGTNTGELFF
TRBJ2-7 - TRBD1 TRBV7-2 TGTGCCAGCAGCTTAACGACAGGGGGTCCCTACGAGCAGTACTTC CASSLTTGGPYEQYF
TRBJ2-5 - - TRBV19 TGTGCCAGTAGTAGTGGAAAAGAGACCCAGTACTTC CASSSGKETQYF
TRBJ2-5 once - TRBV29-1 TGCAGCGCCGCTGGCCCTTCAGTTATGGAGACCCAGTACTTC CSAAGPSVMETQYF
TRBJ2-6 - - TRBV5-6 TGTGCCAGCAGCTTGTTTGCCCCTGGGGCCAACGTCCTGACTTTC CASSLFAPGANVLTF
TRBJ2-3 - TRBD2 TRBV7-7 TGTGCTAGCAGCTCGGGAGGCGGAGATACGCAGTATTTT CASSSGGGDTQYF
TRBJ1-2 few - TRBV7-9 TGTGCCAGCAGCTTTAGCCAGGGGAATGGCTACACCTTC CASSFSQGNGYTF
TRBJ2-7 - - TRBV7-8 TGTGCCAGCAGCTTAGCGGAAGGTGGTGGGCAGTACTTC CASSLAEGGGQYF
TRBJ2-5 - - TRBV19 TGTGCCAGTAGTATGGGCCCGCTGGGAGGAGAGACCCAGTACTTC CASSMGPLGGETQYF
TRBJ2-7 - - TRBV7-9 TGTGCCAGCAGCTTAGACCAGTCCTACGAGCAGTACTTC CASSLDQSYEQYF
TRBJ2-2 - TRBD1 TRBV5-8 TGTGCCAGCAGCAGGACAGGGGGCTTGGACACCGGGGAGCTGTTTTTT CASSRTGGLDTGELFF
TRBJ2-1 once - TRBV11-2 TGTGCCAGCAGCCAAGTAGCCCAATCCTACAATGAGCAGTTCTTC CASSQVAQSYNEQFF
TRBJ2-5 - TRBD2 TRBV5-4 TGTGCCAGCAGCTTGATGCGACTAGCGGGAGGTAGCCAGTACTTC CASSLMRLAGGSQYF
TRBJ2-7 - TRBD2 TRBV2 TGTGCCAGCAGGGGCTGGCGGGAGGAGGACGAGCAGTACTTC CASRGWREEDEQYF
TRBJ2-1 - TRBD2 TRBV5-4 TGTGCCAGCAGTTCGAGCGGGGCGAGCTCCTACAATGAGCAGTTCTTC CASSSSGASSYNEQFF
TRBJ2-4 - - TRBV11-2 TGTGCCAGCAGCCCCCTGGGAAGGAACATTCAGTACTTC CASSPLGRNIQYF
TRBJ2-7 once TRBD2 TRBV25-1 TGTGCCAGCAGTGCCGGGGGACTAGCGGGAGGGGAATACTACGAGCAGTACTTC CASSAGGLAGGEYYEQYF